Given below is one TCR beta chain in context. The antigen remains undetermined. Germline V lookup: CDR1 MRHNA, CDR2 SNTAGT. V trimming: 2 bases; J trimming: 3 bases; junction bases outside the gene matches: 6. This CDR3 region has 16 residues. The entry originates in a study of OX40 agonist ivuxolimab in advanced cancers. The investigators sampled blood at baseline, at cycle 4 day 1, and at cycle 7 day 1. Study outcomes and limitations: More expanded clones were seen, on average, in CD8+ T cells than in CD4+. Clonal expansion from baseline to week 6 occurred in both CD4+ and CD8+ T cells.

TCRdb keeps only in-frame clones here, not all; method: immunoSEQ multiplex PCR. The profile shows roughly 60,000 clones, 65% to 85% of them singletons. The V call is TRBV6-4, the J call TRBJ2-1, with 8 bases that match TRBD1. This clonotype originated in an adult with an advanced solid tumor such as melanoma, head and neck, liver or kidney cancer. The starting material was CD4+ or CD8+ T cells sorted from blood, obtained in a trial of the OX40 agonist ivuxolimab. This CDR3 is CASSDRRGTGYNEQFF. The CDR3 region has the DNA TGTGCCAGCAGTGACCGTCGGGGGACAGGCTACAATGAGCAGTTCTTC.